This T cell receptor (beta chain) was recorded in a study of breast tumors, draining lymph nodes, adjacent tissues. TCRdb re-called the multiplex PCR reads with MiXCR, one entry per CDR3 protein. Of over 250,000 distinct CDR3 sequences listed, roughly 31% are singletons. The length of the CDR3 is 15 residues. The germline gives CDR1 KGHSH, CDR2 LQKENI. Trimming left V 5 bases short and J 2 bases short, with 10 bases between. Breast cancer patients provided tissue from their axillary draining lymph nodes. The V call is TRBV18, the J call TRBJ2-6; tentative D call: TRBD2 (5 bases). This sequence was found in a female donor with breast cancer. Some clones in this sample may be carry-over from other donors' samples. Sequenced: axillary lymph node tissue. CDR3 amino acids: CASSAEAAGANVLTF. In nucleotides, the CDR3 is TGTGCCAGCTCAGCGGAGGCCGCTGGGGCCAACGTCCTGACTTTC.